This T cell receptor (beta chain) stems from a study of shared clonotypes between healthy human individuals. This CDR3 has 17 amino acids. V shed 4 bases and J 8 bases; nucleotides not matched to a gene: 13. Germline-derived CDR1 and CDR2 are LNHDA and SQIVND (reference sequence). Produced via immunoSEQ multiplex PCR; TCRdb's table is partial and in-frame only. The data show more than 2,000,000 clones, roughly 92% seen once. The donor population consisted of healthy HIV-negative adults with no recent acute infections or vaccinations. V gene TRBV19 combines with J gene TRBJ1-6; 8 positions agree with TRBD1. Sequencing was performed on naive CD4+ T cells sorted from blood. Subset of the sample: CD45RA+ positively selected. This clonotype was sampled from a man younger than 35 in good health. The CDR3 here is CASSNLSSGGRYSPLHF. CDR3 sequence (DNA): TGTGCCAGTAGTAACCTTTCATCAGGGGGCCGTTATTCACCCCTCCACTTT.